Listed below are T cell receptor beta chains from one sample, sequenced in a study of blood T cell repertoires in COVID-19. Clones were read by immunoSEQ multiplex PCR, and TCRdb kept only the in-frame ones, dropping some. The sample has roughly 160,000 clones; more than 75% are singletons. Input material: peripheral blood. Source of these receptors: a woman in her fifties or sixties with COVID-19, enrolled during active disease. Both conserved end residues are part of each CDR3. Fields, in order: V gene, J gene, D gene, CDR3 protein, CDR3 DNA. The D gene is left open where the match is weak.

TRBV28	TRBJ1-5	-	CASSHPGPGGNQPQHF	TGTGCCAGCAGTCACCCCGGGCCAGGGGGCAATCAGCCCCAGCATTTT
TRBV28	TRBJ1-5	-	CAIDREYSNQPQHF	TGTGCCATCGACAGAGAGTATAGCAATCAGCCCCAGCATTTT
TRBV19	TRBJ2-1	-	CASSIQGNHNEQFF	TGTGCCAGTAGTATCCAGGGTAACCACAATGAGCAGTTCTTC
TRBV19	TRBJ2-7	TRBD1	CASSVGQGAFHEQYF	TGTGCCAGTAGTGTGGGACAGGGGGCTTTCCACGAGCAGTACTTC
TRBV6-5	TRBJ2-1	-	CASSYAGQPSQFF	TGTGCCAGCAGTTACGCGGGACAGCCTAGTCAGTTCTTC
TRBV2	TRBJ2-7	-	CAAAGQRLYEQYF	TGTGCCGCCGCGGGGCAGCGACTCTACGAGCAGTACTTC
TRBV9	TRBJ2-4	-	CASSGDTGNIQYF	TGTGCCAGCAGCGGGGATACAGGGAACATTCAGTACTTC
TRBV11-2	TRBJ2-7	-	CASSSRAYEQYF	TGTGCCAGCAGCTCCCGGGCCTACGAGCAGTACTTC
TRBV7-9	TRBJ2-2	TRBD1	CASSLDTGADTGELFF	TGTGCCAGCAGTTTAGACACAGGGGCCGACACCGGGGAGCTGTTTTTT
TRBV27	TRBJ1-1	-	CASSSSVGRPVAEAFF	TGTGCCAGCAGTTCTTCCGTGGGGAGGCCCGTCGCTGAAGCTTTCTTT
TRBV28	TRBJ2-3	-	CASSLTGGTDTQYF	TGTGCCAGCAGCCTGACAGGAGGCACAGATACGCAGTATTTT
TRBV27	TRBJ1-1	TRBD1	CASSSPGTGDSEAFF	TGTGCCAGCAGTTCCCCCGGGACAGGGGACTCTGAAGCTTTCTTT
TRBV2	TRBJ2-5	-	CASSTDIYQETQYF	TGTGCCAGCAGTACGGACATTTACCAAGAGACCCAGTACTTC
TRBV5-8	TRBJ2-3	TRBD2	CASSLWGGGATDTQYF	TGTGCCAGCAGCTTGTGGGGCGGGGGGGCCACAGATACGCAGTATTTT
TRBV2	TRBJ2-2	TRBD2	CASSEIAGGRNTGELFF	TGTGCCAGCAGTGAAATAGCGGGGGGCCGGAACACCGGGGAGCTGTTTTTT
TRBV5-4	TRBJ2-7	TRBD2	CASSLSGGAIDEQYF	TGTGCCAGCAGCTTGAGCGGGGGGGCGATTGATGAGCAGTACTTC
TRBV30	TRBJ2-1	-	CAWDRNAYNEQFF	TGTGCCTGGGACAGGAACGCCTACAATGAGCAGTTCTTC
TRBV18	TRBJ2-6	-	CASSFTPRAGANVLTF	TGTGCCAGCTCATTCACCCCCAGGGCTGGGGCCAACGTCCTGACTTTC
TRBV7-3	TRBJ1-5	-	CASSLREGAGRYSNQPQHF	TGTGCCAGCAGCTTAAGGGAAGGGGCAGGCCGGTATAGCAATCAGCCCCAGCATTTT
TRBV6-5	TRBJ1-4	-	CASSSQGFSEEKLFF	TGTGCCAGCAGTTCCCAGGGATTCAGTGAGGAAAAACTGTTTTTT
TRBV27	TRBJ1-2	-	CASSLEGGSYGYTF	TGTGCCAGCAGTTTAGAGGGAGGTAGCTATGGCTACACCTTC
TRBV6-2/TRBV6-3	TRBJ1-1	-	CASSYVKNTEAFF	TGTGCCAGCAGTTACGTCAAGAACACTGAAGCTTTCTTT
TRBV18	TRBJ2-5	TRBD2	CASSPGLATVTQYF	TGTGCCAGCTCACCGGGACTAGCCACGGTAACCCAGTACTTC
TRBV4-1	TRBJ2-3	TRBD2	CASRQLAGGPDTQYF	TGCGCCAGCAGACAACTAGCGGGGGGGCCAGATACGCAGTATTTT
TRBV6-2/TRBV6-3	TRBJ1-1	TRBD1	CASSQPDRGNTEAFF	TGTGCCAGCAGCCAACCGGACAGGGGTAACACTGAAGCTTTCTTT
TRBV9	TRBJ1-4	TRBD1	CASKFPGTGGEANEKLFF	TGTGCCAGCAAGTTTCCCGGGACAGGGGGAGAGGCTAATGAAAAACTGTTTTTT
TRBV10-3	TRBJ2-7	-	CAIRDSYEQYF	TGTGCCATCAGGGACAGCTACGAGCAGTACTTC
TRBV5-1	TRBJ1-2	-	CASSYSALANYGYTF	TGCGCCAGCAGCTACTCAGCGCTAGCTAACTATGGCTACACCTTC
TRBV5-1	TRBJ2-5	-	CASASQSAETQYF	TGCGCCAGCGCGTCACAGTCTGCGGAGACCCAGTACTTC
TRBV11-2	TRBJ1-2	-	CASSLEKDRGGGYTF	TGTGCCAGCAGCTTAGAGAAGGACCGGGGGGGTGGCTACACCTTC
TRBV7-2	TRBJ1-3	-	CASSPGQSRNTIYF	TGTGCCAGCAGCCCCGGACAGTCTCGAAACACCATATATTTT
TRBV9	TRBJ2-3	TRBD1	CASSASGTGYYGTQYF	TGTGCCAGCAGCGCCTCCGGGACAGGATACTACGGTACGCAGTATTTT
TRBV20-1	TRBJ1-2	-	CSAHISDGYTF	TGCAGTGCTCATATATCGGATGGCTACACCTTC